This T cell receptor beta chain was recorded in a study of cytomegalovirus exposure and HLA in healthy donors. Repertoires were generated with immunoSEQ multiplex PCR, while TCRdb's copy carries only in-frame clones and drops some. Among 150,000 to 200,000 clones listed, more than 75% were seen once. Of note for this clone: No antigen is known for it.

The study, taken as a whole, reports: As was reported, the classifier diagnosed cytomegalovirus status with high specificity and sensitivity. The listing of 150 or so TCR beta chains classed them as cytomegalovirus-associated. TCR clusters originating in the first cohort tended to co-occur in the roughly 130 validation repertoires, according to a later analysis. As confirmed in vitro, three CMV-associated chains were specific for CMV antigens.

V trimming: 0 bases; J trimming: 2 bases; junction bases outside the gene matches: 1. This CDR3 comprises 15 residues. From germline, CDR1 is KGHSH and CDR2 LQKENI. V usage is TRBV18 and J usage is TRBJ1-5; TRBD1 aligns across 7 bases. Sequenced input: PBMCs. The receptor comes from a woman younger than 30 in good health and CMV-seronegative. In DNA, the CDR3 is TGTGCCAGCTCACCACCGCAGGGGGGCAATCAGCCCCAGCATTTT. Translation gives CASSPPQGGNQPQHF.